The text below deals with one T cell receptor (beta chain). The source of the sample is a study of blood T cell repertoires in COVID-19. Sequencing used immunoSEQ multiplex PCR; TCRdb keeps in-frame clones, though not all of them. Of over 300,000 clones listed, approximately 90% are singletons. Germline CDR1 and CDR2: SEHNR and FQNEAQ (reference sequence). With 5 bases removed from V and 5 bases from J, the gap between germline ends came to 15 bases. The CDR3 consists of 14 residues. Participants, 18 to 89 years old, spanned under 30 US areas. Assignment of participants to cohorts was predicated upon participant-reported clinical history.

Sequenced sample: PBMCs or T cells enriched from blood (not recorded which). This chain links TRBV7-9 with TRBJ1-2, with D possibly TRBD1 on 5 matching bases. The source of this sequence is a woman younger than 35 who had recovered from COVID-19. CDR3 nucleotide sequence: TGTGCCAGCAGCCCCCTCCTTAGGGGTTATGGCTACACCTTC. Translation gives CASSPLLRGYGYTF.